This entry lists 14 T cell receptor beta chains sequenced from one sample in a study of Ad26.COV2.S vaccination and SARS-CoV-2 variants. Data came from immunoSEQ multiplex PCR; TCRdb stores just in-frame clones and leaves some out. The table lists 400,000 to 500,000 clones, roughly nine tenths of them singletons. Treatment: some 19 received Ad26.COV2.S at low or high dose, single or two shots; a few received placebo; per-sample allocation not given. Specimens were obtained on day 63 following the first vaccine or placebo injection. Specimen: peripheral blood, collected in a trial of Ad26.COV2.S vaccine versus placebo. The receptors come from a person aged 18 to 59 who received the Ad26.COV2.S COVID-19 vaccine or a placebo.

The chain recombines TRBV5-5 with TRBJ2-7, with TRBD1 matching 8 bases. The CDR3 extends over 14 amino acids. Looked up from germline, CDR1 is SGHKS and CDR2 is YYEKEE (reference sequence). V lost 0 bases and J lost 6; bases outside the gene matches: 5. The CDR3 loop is CASSLVQGEIEQYV. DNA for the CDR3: TGTGCCAGCAGCTTGGTACAGGGGGAAATCGAGCAGTACGTC.

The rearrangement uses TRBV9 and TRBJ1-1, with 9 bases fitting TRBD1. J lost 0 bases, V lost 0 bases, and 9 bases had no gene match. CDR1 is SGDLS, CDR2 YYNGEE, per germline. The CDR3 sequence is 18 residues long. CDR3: CASSVGTGAFGMNTEAFF. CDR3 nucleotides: TGTGCCAGCAGCGTAGGGACAGGGGCGTTCGGGATGAACACTGAAGCTTTCTTT.

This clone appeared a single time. CDR3 coding DNA: TGTGCCAGCAGTTACGGTTTTAGCACAGATACGCAGTATTTT. This translates into CASSYGFSTDTQYF. The V call is TRBV6-6, the J call TRBJ2-3; D remains ambiguous. The CDR3 sequence is 14 residues long. Germline V gene sequence: CDR1 MNHNY, CDR2 SVGAGI (reference sequence). Trimming removed 2 bases from V and 0 bases from J, with 6 bases in between.

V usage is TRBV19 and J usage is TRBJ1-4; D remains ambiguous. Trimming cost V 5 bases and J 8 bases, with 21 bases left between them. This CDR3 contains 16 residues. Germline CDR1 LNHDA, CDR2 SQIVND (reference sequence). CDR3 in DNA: TGTGCCAGTAGTCCGGGAAGGACGCTCGTGGGAGAAAAACTGTTTTTT. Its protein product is CASSPGRTLVGEKLFF.

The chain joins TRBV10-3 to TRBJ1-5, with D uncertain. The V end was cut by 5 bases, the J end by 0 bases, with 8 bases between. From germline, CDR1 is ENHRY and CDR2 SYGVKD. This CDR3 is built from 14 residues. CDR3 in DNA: TGTGCCATCAGTTCGAGACCTAGCAATCAGCCCCAGCATTTT. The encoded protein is CAISSRPSNQPQHF.

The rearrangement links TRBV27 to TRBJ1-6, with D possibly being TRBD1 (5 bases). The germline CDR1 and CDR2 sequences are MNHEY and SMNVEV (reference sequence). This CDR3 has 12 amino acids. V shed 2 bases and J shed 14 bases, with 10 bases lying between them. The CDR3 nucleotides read TGTGCCAGCAGTTTAAGGCAGGGAGCCCTCCACTTT. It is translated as CASSLRQGALHF.

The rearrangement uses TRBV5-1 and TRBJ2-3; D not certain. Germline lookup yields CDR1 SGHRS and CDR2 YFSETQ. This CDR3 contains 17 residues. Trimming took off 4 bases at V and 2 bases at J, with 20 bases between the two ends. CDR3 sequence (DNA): TGCGCCAGCAGCCCCCTGGCAGGCTTTTCCTCCACAGATACGCAGTATTTT. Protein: CASSPLAGFSSTDTQYF.

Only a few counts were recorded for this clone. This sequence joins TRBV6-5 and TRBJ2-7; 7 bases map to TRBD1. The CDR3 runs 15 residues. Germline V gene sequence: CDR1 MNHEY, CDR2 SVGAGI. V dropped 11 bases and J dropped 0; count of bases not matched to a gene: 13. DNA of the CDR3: TGTGCCGCCCAAAACCCGGGACAGAGCTCCTACGAGCAGTACGTC. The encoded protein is CAAQNPGQSSYEQYV.

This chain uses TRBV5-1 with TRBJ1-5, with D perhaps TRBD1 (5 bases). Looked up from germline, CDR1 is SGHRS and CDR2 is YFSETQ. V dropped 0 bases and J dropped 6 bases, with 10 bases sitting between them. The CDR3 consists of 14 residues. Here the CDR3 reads CASSLAGMGQPQHF. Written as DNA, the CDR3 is TGCGCCAGCAGCTTGGCAGGGATGGGTCAGCCCCAGCATTTT.

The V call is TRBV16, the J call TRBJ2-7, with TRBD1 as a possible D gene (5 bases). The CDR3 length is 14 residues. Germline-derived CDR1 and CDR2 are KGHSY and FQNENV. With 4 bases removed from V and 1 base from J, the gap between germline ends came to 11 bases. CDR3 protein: CASSPTGLSYEQYF. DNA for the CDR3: TGTGCCAGCAGCCCTACAGGCCTGTCCTACGAGCAGTACTTC.

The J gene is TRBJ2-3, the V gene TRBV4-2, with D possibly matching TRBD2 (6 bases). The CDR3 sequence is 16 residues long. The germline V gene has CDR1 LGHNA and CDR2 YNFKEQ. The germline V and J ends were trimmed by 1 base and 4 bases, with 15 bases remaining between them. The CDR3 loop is CASSQGPEGGADTQYF. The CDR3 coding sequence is TGTGCCAGCAGCCAAGGGCCGGAGGGCGGAGCAGATACGCAGTATTTT.

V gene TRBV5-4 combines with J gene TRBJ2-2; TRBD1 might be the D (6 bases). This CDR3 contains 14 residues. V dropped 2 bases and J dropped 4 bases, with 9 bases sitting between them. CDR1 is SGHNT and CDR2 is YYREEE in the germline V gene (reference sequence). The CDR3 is CASSLKGGTGELFF. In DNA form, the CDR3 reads TGTGCCAGCAGCTTAAAAGGGGGCACCGGGGAGCTGTTTTTT.

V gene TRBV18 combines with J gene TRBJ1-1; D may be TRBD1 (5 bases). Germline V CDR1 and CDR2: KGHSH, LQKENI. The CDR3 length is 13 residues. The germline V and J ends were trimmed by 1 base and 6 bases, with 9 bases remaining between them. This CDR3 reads CASSPQAGPEAFF. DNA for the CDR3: TGTGCCAGCTCACCACAAGCGGGACCTGAAGCTTTCTTT.

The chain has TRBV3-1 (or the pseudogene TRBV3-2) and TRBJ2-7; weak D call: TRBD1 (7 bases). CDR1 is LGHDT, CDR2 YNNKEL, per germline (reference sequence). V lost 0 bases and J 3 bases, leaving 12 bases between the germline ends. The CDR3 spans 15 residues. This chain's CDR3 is CASSQDRQGGYEQYF. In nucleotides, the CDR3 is TGTGCCAGCAGCCAAGATCGGCAGGGGGGCTACGAGCAGTACTTC.